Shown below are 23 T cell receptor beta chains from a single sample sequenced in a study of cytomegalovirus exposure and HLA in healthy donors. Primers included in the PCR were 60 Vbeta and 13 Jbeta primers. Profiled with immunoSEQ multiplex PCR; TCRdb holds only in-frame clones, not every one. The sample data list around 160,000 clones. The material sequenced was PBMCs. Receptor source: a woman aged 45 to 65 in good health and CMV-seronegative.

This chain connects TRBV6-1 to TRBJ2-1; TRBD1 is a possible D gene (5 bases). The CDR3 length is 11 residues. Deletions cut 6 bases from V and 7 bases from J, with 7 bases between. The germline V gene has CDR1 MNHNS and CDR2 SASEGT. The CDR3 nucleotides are TGTGCCAGCAGACAGGATAATGAGCAGTTCTTC. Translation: CASRQDNEQFF.

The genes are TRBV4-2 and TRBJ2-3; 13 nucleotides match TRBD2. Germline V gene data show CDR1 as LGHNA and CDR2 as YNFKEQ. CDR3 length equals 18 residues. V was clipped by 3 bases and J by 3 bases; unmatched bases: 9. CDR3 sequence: CASSHALAGGPGTDTQYF. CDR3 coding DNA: TGTGCCAGCAGCCACGCACTAGCGGGAGGGCCAGGGACAGATACGCAGTATTTT.

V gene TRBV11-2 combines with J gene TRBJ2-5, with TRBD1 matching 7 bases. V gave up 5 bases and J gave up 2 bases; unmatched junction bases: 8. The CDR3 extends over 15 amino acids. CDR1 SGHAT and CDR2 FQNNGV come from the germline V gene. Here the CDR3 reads CASSQQQGPQETQYF. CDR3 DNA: TGTGCCAGCAGCCAACAACAGGGGCCTCAAGAGACCCAGTACTTC.

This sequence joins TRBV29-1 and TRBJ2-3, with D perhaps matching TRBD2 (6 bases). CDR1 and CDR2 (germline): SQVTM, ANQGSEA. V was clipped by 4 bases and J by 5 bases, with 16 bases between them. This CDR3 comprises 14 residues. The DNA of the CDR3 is TGCAGCGTTGTTGGAGGGGTTGGAGGAGATACGCAGTATTTT. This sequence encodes CSVVGGVGGDTQYF.

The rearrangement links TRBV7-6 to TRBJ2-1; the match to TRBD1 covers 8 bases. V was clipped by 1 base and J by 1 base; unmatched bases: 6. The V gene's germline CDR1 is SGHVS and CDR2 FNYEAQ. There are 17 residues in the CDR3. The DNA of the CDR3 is TGTGCCAGCAGCTTAGATAGCAGGGGGCTTTCCTACAATGAGCAGTTCTTC. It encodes CASSLDSRGLSYNEQFF.

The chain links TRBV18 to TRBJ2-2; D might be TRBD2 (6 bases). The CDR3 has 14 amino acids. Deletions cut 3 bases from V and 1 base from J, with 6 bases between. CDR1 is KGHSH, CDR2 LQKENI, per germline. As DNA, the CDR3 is TGTGCCAGCTCACCGGAGGGGAACACCGGGGAGCTGTTTTTT. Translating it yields CASSPEGNTGELFF.

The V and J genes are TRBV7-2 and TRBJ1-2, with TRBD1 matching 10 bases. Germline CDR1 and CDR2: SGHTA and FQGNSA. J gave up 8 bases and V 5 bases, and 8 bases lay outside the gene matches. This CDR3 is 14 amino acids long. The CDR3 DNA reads TGTGCCAGCAGCCCCCCCGGGACAGGGGAAGGCTACACCTTC. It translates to CASSPPGTGEGYTF.

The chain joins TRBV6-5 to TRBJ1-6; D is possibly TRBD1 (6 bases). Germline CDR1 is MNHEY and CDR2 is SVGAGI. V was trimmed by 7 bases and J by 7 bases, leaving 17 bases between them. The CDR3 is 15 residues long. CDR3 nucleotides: TGTGCCAGCACCCGTCCGGGACACTTAAATTCACCCCTCCACTTT. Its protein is CASTRPGHLNSPLHF.

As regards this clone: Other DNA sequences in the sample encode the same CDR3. The CDR3 region is CASSLDGDSNQPQHF. In DNA form, the CDR3 reads TGCGCCAGCAGCTTGGACGGGGATAGCAATCAGCCCCAGCATTTT. The chain carries TRBV5-1 and TRBJ1-5; D not certain. Trimming took off 0 bases at V and 0 bases at J, with 7 bases between the two ends. CDR3 length equals 15 residues. The germline CDR1 and CDR2 sequences are SGHRS and YFSETQ.

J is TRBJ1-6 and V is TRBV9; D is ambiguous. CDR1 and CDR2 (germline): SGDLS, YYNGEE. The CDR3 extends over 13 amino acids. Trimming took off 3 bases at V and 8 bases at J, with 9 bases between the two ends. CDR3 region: CASSANLYSPLHF. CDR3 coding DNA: TGTGCCAGCAGCGCTAACCTCTATTCACCCCTCCACTTT.

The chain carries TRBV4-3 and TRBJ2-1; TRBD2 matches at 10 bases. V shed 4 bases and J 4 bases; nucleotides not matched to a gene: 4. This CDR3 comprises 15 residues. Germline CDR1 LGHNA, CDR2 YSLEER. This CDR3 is CASSLGTSVYNEQFF. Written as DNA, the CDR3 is TGCGCCAGCAGCCTAGGGACTAGCGTATACAATGAGCAGTTCTTC.

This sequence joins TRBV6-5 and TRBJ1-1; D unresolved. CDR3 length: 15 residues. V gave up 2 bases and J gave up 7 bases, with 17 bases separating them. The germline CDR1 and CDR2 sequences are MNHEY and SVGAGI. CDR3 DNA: TGTGCCAGCAGTTACAGACGGGAAAATAAACGTGAAGCTTTCTTT. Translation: CASSYRRENKREAFF.

As DNA, the CDR3 is TGTGCCTGGAGCCAGGACAGGGGGCTGGGCTACACCTTC. Protein: CAWSQDRGLGYTF. The chain employs TRBV30 and TRBJ1-2; 11 nucleotides match TRBD1. Losses at the gene ends were 3 bases for V and 8 bases for J; bases not matched to a gene: 5. The CDR3 has 13 residues. CDR1 GTSNPN and CDR2 SVGIG come from the germline V gene (reference sequence).

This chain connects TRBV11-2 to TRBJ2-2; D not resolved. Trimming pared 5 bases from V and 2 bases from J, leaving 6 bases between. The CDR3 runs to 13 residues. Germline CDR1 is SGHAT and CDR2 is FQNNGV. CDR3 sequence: CASSPVNTGELFF. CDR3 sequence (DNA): TGTGCCAGCAGCCCGGTAAACACCGGGGAGCTGTTTTTT.

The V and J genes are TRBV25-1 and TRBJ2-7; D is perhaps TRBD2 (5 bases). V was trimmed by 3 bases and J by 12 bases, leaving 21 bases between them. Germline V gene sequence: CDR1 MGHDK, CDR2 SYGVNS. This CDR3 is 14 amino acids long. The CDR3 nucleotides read TGTGCCAGCAGTGACGGGATCCTTCCCCTTGGGCCGTACTTC. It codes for CASSDGILPLGPYF.

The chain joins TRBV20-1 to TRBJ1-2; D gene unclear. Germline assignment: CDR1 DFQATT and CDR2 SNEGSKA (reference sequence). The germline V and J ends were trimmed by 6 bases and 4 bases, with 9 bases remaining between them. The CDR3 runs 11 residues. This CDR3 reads CSAGRAYGYTF. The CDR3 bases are TGCAGTGCAGGGCGGGCCTATGGCTACACCTTC.

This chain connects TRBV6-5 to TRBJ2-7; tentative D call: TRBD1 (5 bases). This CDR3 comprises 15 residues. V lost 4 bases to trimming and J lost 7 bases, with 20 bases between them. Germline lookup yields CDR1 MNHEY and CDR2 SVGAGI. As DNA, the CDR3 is TGTGCCAGCAGTTCGCAGGGCACCTCGGTTGTGGAGCAGTACTTC. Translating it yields CASSSQGTSVVEQYF.

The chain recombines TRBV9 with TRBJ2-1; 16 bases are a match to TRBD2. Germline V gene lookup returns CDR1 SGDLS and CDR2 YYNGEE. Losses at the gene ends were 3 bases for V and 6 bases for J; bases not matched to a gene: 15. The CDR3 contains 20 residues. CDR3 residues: CASSATSGTSGGASFNEQFF. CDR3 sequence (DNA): TGTGCCAGCAGCGCTACCTCCGGGACTAGCGGGGGGGCCTCGTTCAATGAGCAGTTCTTC.

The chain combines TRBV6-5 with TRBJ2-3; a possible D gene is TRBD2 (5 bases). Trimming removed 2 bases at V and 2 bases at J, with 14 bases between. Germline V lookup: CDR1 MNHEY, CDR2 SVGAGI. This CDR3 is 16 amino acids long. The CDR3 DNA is TGTGCCAGCAGTTACGTCAGCGGCAGCCTCACAGATACGCAGTATTTT. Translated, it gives CASSYVSGSLTDTQYF.

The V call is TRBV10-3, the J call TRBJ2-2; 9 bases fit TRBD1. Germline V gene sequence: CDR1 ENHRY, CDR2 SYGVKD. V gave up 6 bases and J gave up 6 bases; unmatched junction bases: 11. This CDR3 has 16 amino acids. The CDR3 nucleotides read TGTGCCATCAGCGCCGCTAACGGACAGGGGCCCGGGGAGCTGTTTTTT. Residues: CAISAANGQGPGELFF.

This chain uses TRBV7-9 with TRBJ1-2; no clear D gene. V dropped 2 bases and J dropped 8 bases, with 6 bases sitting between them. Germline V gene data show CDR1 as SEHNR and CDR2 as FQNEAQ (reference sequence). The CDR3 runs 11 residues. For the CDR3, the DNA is TGTGCCAGCAGCTTATCAGGCGGCTACACCTTC. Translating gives CASSLSGGYTF.

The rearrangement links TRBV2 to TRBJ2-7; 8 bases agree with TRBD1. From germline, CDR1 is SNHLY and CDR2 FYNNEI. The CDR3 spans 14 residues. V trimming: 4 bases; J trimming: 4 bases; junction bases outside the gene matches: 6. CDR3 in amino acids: CASSVSGQGYEQYF. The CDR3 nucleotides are TGTGCCAGCAGTGTCTCCGGACAGGGTTACGAGCAGTACTTC. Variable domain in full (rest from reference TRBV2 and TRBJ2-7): EPEVTQTPSHQVTQMGQEVILRCVPISNHLYFYWYRQILGQKVEFLVSFYNNEISEKSEIFDDQFSVERPDGSNFTLKIRSTKLEDSAMYFCASSVSGQGYEQYFGPGTRLTVT.

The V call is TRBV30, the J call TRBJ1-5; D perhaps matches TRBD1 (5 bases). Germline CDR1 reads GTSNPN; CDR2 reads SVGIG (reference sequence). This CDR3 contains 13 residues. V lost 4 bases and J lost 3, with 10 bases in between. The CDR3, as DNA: TGTGCCTGGACGGGGGAGTTCAATCAGCCCCAGCATTTT. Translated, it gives CAWTGEFNQPQHF.